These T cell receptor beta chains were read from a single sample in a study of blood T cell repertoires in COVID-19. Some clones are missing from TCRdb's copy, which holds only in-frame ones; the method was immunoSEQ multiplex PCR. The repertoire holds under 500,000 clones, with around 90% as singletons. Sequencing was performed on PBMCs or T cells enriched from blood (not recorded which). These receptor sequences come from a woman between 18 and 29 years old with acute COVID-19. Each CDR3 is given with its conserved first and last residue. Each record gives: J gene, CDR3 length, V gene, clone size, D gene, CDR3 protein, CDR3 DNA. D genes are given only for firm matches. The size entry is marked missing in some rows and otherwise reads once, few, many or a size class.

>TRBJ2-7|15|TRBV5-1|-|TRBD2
CASSLELAGGREQYF
TGCGCCAGCAGCTTGGAACTAGCGGGGGGACGGGAGCAGTACTTC
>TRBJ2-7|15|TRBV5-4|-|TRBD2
CASSPTSGGLYEQYF
TGTGCCAGCAGCCCCACTAGCGGGGGGCTTTACGAGCAGTACTTC
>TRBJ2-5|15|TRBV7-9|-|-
CASSLEAGAQETQYF
TGTGCCAGCAGCTTAGAGGCGGGGGCCCAAGAGACCCAGTACTTC
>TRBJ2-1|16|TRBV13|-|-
CASSPEGDTGDNEQFF
TGTGCCAGCAGCCCCGAGGGGGACACCGGGGACAATGAGCAGTTCTTC
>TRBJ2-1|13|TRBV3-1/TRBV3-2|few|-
CASSRREKREQFF
TGTGCCAGCAGCCGACGGGAAAAGCGGGAGCAGTTCTTC
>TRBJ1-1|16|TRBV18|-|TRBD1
CASSPGGTGGAFEAFF
TGTGCCAGCTCACCGGGTGGGACAGGGGGCGCGTTTGAAGCTTTCTTT
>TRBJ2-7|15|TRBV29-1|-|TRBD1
CSVEEIHRGTYEQYF
TGCAGCGTTGAAGAGATCCACAGGGGTACCTACGAGCAGTACTTC
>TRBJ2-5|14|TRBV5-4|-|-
CASSPAGRGETQYF
TGTGCCAGCAGCCCGGCGGGCAGGGGAGAGACCCAGTACTTC
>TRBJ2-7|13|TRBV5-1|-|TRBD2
CASAGTNPYEQYF
TGCGCTAGCGCCGGGACTAACCCCTACGAGCAGTACTTC
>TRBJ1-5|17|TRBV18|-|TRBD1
CASSLRDRGLSDQPQHF
TGTGCCAGCTCCCTCCGGGACAGGGGTCTGAGTGATCAGCCCCAGCATTTT
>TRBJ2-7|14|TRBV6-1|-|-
CASSEFQGSYEQYF
TGTGCCAGCAGTGAATTCCAGGGGTCCTACGAGCAGTACTTC
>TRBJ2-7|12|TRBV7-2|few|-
CASSRTADEQYF
TGTGCCAGCAGCCGAACAGCTGACGAGCAGTACTTC
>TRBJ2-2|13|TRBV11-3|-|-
CASSEGATGELFF
TGTGCCAGCAGCGAGGGCGCCACCGGGGAGCTGTTTTTT
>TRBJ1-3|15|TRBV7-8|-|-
CASSTRGGSGNTIYF
TGTGCCAGCAGCACCAGGGGCGGCTCTGGAAACACCATATATTTT
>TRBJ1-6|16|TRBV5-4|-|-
CASSLEAGRKGSPLHF
TGTGCCAGCAGCTTGGAAGCGGGGAGGAAAGGTTCACCCCTCCACTTT
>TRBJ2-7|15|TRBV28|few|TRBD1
CASRQTGGSAYEQYF
TGTGCCAGCAGACAAACAGGGGGTTCAGCCTACGAGCAGTACTTC
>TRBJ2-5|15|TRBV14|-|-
CASSQDGGPQETQYF
TGTGCCAGCAGCCAAGATGGTGGGCCACAAGAGACCCAGTACTTC
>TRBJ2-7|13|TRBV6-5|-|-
CASMVTGAYEQYF
TGTGCCAGCATGGTGACAGGCGCCTACGAGCAGTACTTC
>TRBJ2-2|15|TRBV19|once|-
CASRDRVRETGELFF
TGTGCCAGTAGAGACCGGGTGCGAGAGACCGGGGAGCTGTTTTTT
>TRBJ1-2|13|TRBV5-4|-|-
CASSLTATYGYTF
TGTGCCAGCAGCCTGACAGCAACCTATGGCTACACCTTC
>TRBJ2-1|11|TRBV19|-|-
CASRRSLEQFF
TGTGCCAGTAGGCGATCTTTAGAGCAGTTCTTC
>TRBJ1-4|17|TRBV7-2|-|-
CASSLVPGKRVNEKLFF
TGTGCCAGCAGCTTAGTCCCAGGGAAGAGAGTAAATGAAAAACTGTTTTTT
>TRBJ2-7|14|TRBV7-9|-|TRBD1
CASSFTGGSYEQYF
TGTGCCAGCAGCTTCACAGGGGGATCCTACGAGCAGTACTTC
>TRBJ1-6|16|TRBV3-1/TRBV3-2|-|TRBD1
CASSQDRDRGASPLHF
TGTGCCAGCAGCCAAGATAGGGACAGGGGAGCTTCACCCCTCCACTTT
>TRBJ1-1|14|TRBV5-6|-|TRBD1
CASSSDRTGSEAFF
TGTGCCAGCAGCTCCGACAGGACAGGCTCTGAAGCTTTCTTT
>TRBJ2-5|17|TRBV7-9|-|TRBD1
CASSLALQGTYGETQYF
TGTGCCAGCAGCTTAGCCCTACAGGGGACCTACGGGGAGACCCAGTACTTC
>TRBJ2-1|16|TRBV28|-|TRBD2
CASNLAGIGSYNEQFF
TGTGCCAGCAATCTAGCGGGGATTGGCTCCTACAATGAGCAGTTCTTC
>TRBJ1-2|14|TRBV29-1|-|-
CSVGNRGGGYGYTF
TGCAGCGTTGGCAATAGAGGCGGCGGCTATGGCTACACCTTC
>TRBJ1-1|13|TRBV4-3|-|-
CASSQGGNTEAFF
TGCGCCAGCAGCCAAGGAGGAAACACTGAAGCTTTCTTT
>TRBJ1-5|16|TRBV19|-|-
CASSMGLVGYNQPQHF
TGTGCCAGTAGTATGGGGCTCGTGGGATACAATCAGCCCCAGCATTTT
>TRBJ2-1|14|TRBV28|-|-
CASSLAQGKDEQFF
TGTGCCAGCAGTTTGGCCCAGGGGAAGGATGAGCAGTTCTTC
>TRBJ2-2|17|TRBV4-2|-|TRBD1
CASSQAPGQGNTGELFF
TGTGCCAGCAGCCAAGCCCCGGGACAGGGGAACACCGGGGAGCTGTTTTTT